Shown below are 5 T cell receptor beta chains from a single sample sequenced in a study of blood T cell repertoires in COVID-19. Sequencing was performed with immunoSEQ multiplex PCR; in TCRdb, only in-frame clones are kept and a portion is missing. The sample consists of some 230,000 clones, more than 65% of them appearing once. Material: peripheral blood. All receptors come from a woman aged 25 to 39 who had recovered from COVID-19.

The chain joins TRBV4-2 to TRBJ2-6, with TRBD1 matching over 8 bases. V trimming: 0 bases; J trimming: 0 bases; junction bases outside the gene matches: 13. CDR1 LGHNA and CDR2 YNFKEQ come from the germline V gene. The CDR3 sequence is 21 residues long. The CDR3 spells CASSQDGLSAGGPSGANVLTF. For the CDR3, the DNA is TGTGCCAGCAGCCAAGATGGACTGTCGGCAGGGGGCCCCTCTGGGGCCAACGTCCTGACTTTC.

The V gene is TRBV11-3, the J gene TRBJ2-4; 7 bases are shared with TRBD2. Germline V gene data show CDR1 as SGHNT and CDR2 as YENEEA. Trimming at V came to 1 base and at J to 8 bases, leaving 5 bases not matched to a gene. This CDR3 is 14 amino acids long. The CDR3 DNA is TGTGCCAGCAGCTTAGGGGGAGGGTCAGACATTCAGTACTTC. Amino acid sequence: CASSLGGGSDIQYF.

The genes are TRBV18 and TRBJ2-7; 9 bases are shared with TRBD2. CDR3 size: 15 residues. Germline V lookup: CDR1 KGHSH, CDR2 LQKENI. J was trimmed by 5 bases and V by 2 bases; bases with no gene match: 7. CDR3 DNA sequence: TGTGCCAGCTCACCAACGGCTAGCGGGATAAACGAGCAGTACTTC. It yields the protein CASSPTASGINEQYF.

This clone was seen only a few times. The CDR3 bases are TGTGCCAGCAGCCCTAGCGGGAGGGCCAAGAACTCCTACAATGAGCAGTTCTTC. It encodes CASSPSGRAKNSYNEQFF. The rearrangement uses TRBV7-9 and TRBJ2-1; 12 bases align to TRBD2. The CDR3 sequence is 18 residues long. Trimming at V came to 5 bases and at J to 0 bases, leaving 8 bases not matched to a gene. In germline, CDR1 is SEHNR, CDR2 FQNEAQ (reference sequence).

The chain couples TRBV10-3 to TRBJ2-5; 12 nucleotides match TRBD2. This CDR3 is 18 amino acids long. V lost 0 bases to trimming and J lost 2 bases; unmatched junction nucleotides: 7. Germline values: CDR1 ENHRY, CDR2 SYGVKD. The DNA of the CDR3 is TGTGCCATCAGTGAGTCGAAAGCTAGCGGGAGGGTTCAAGAGACCCAGTACTTC. It encodes CAISESKASGRVQETQYF.